Sequencing of this T cell receptor (beta chain) was carried out in a study of blood T cell repertoires in COVID-19 (dated by TCRdb to the early 2020s). With regard to the full study: Samples from collaborators originated in the United States, Italy and Spain and spanned both the acute and convalescent phases of COVID-19. The material from the prospective study consisted of cDNA or gDNA derived from T cells, B-cell-depleted T cells, or PBMCs. The dataset comprised deeply sampled blood TCRbeta repertoires from subjects exposed to, actively infected with, or recovered from COVID-19. The repertoires were released in a freely available public database meant as a resource for research on the immune response to SARS-CoV-2. The samples were drawn from the first 160 participants of the ongoing ImmuneRACE study and from some 1,300 subjects provided by 6 global collaborators. The sample metadata nearly always contained a de-identified subject ID, COVID-19 status, age in years and sex. Where HLA class I and class II types were available, the types were taken from metadata supplied by the sample provider, not from assay-based typing.

From V the trimming removes 6 bases and from J it removes 2 bases, while the gene matches leave 5 bases of the junction unaccounted for. The CDR3, from cysteine to phenylalanine, totals 15 residues. Only the CDR3 region is kept as DNA, spanning 45 bases read in frame from base 1. The germline V gene provides CDR1 MDHEN and CDR2 SYDVKM. TCRbeta CDR3 regions were amplified from genomic DNA by means of the immunoSEQ Assay, a bias-controlled multiplex PCR. In the source study's methods: The number of nucleated cells in each sample was estimated from the amplification of reference gene primers within the assay. To quantify the absolute abundance of each unique TCRbeta CDR3 rearrangement, sequence reads were collapsed and filtered. For each sample, productive Simpson clonality was calculated by taking the square root of Simpson's diversity index across productive rearrangements. The clones in this table, taken by TCRdb from immuneACCESS, are in-frame only. Not every clone is retained; where verified, under half of the shortfall comes from an unresolved V gene, and the cause of the rest is unknown. D and trimming were read from the DNA, whereas the V and J calls and clone size are those reported in that table. The sample has 95,000 to 100,000 clones on record, less than 85% of them singletons. The ten top clones hold 24% of the sample.

Remarks on this clone: Its binding antigen is unknown. Nothing much larger sits one base from this clone, and base qualities are not available.

What the study reported, not specific to this receptor: How much clinical and demographic metadata was included differed by source and by participant, and the metadata was provided uncurated.

The collaborating institutions used their own protocols to collect whole blood in K2EDTA tubes. Collaborator samples were shipped for TCRbeta analysis as frozen whole blood, isolated PBMCs, or DNA extracted from either sample type. Sequencing was done on a sample of peripheral blood. Recombination linked TRBV28 to TRBJ2-7, with TRBD2 identical over 12 junction bases. The clonotype comes from a human donor in a cohort sampled during active COVID-19. The CDR3 in this case is CASRLAGGGTYEQYF. The DNA sequence is TGTGCCAGCAGGCTAGCGGGAGGGGGAACCTACGAGCAGTACTTC.